This paragraph reports one TCR beta chain. The data were obtained in a study of blood T cell repertoires in COVID-19. The wider study: Sample material is recorded as cDNA or gDNA derived from T cells, B-cell-depleted T cells, or PBMCs.

Germline V gives CDR1 DFQATT, CDR2 SNEGSKA (reference sequence). CDR3 size: 11 residues. Per the original data handling: The authors estimated nucleated cell counts from reference gene primer amplification. Using immunoSEQ multiplex PCR, the repertoire was profiled, and TCRdb retains in-frame clones only, with some absent. V and J calls and clone size are as listed in that table; D and trimming were resolved from the DNA. The repertoire holds around 210,000 clones, with 86% as singletons. The clonotype was recovered from a woman in her sixties or seventies with acute or convalescent COVID-19. The chain carries TRBV20-1 and TRBJ2-5, with D hard to call. Specimen: peripheral blood. CDR3 protein: CSRVQQETQYF. The DNA of the CDR3 is TGCAGCCGGGTCCAACAAGAGACCCAGTACTTC.